This TCR beta chain emerged from a study of shared clonotypes between healthy human individuals. Study background: Each donor's CD4 naive and CD4 memory cells filled three plates apiece, CD8 naive two, and CD8 memory one.

Findings and limits, study-wide: The study generally estimated greater richness for naive than memory subsets.

Assay used: immunoSEQ multiplex PCR; TCRdb lists only in-frame clones, some missing. The sample lists under 1 million clones, around 93% seen once, with approximately 25% in the top ten. Terminally differentiated effector memory CD45RA+ cells were excluded by CCR7 positive selection of CD45RO-negative cells. This CDR3 spans 17 amino acids. Germline assignment: CDR1 SGHTA and CDR2 FQGNSA. The V segment lost 1 base and the J segment 4 bases; nucleotides outside the gene matches: 6. Turning to this clone: What it binds is not known.

This chain links TRBV7-2 with TRBJ2-3; TRBD2 aligns across 12 bases. Sequencing was done on a sample of naive CD8+ T cells sorted from blood. This receptor was identified in a man aged 25-45 years in good health. CDR3 loop: CASSLGLAGGPPDTQYF. The CDR3 DNA follows: TGTGCCAGCAGCTTAGGGCTAGCGGGAGGGCCCCCAGATACGCAGTATTTT.